These T cell receptor beta chains were read from a single sample in a study of a mutant IDH1 vaccine in newly diagnosed glioma. The data were produced by immunoSEQ multiplex PCR, yet TCRdb's version contains in-frame clones alone and is incomplete. The repertoire includes fewer than 70,000 clones, approximately 91% of them detected once, and around 2% sits in the top ten. Antigen specificity for these receptors is unknown. The specimen was PBMCs, collected from a glioma patient whose treatment included an IDH1 peptide vaccine. Source of these receptors: a middle-aged man with glioma. CDR3s leave out the opening cysteine and the closing phenylalanine or tryptophan. Not every row has a clone size; where given, it reads once, few, many or a size class.

TRBJ2-1	TRBV2	.	ASSVEGGIGEQF
TRBJ1-2	TRBV6-1	once	ASSVQRHFYGYT
TRBJ1-4	TRBV28	.	ASSSGQVNEKLF
TRBJ1-2	TRBV6-5	once	ASSPLQGGGVYT
TRBJ1-5	TRBV25-1	.	ASTQTGANQPQH
TRBJ1-2	TRBV27	.	ASSFQGSSGYT
TRBJ1-2	TRBV5-1	.	ASSLSTGLEGYT
TRBJ1-2	TRBV28	.	ASSSLTIIPRTGPTNYGYT
TRBJ1-2	TRBV6-1	.	ASRQGPWGSYGYT
TRBJ2-2	TRBV4-3	.	ASSQGLTGAAGELF
TRBJ2-7	TRBV19	.	ASSPRLESPYEQY
TRBJ2-2	TRBV5-5	.	ASSLVGSTNTGELF
TRBJ2-4	TRBV14	.	ASSHLRDGKNIQY
TRBJ2-1	TRBV21-1	.	ASSKLIGGSDYQPEYNEQF